Below, 6 T cell receptor beta chains from the same sample are listed, as sequenced in a study of human T cells and chemical hapten exposure. TCRdb re-derived calls from the RACE reads in MiXCR, one entry per CDR3 protein. The sample comprises fewer than 65,000 distinct CDR3 sequences, 9.4% of which are singletons, and more than 13% rests with the top ten. Time point in this sample: pre-sensitization, week 0. The treatment is: therapeutic diphenylcyclopropenone sensitization with weekly scalp DPC. The source was whole blood, collected in connection with sensitization to the hapten diphenylcyclopropenone (DPC). These receptors all come from a woman between 40 and 50 years old with alopecia areata. Some clones in this sample may be carry-over from other donors' samples.

This clonotype was counted at least ten times. The chain links TRBV29-1 to TRBJ2-1; D uncertain. CDR3 length: 12 amino acids. V dropped 7 bases and J dropped 0 bases, with 7 bases sitting between them. Germline V gene lookup returns CDR1 SQVTM and CDR2 ANQGSEA. CDR3 sequence reads: CSAAYSYNEQFF. For the CDR3, the DNA is TGCAGCGCAGCATACTCCTACAATGAGCAGTTCTTC.

This clonotype was counted ten times or more. CDR3: CASSFRRLAGPYNEQFF. CDR3 sequence (DNA): TGTGCCAGCAGCTTCAGACGACTAGCGGGGCCCTACAATGAGCAGTTCTTC. V gene TRBV5-4 combines with J gene TRBJ2-1, with 11 bases aligning to TRBD2. V was clipped by 2 bases and J by 2 bases; unmatched bases: 6. The CDR3 is 17 residues long. The germline CDR1 and CDR2 sequences are SGHNT and YYREEE (reference sequence).

At least ten counts were recorded for this clonotype. V gene TRBV7-2 combines with J gene TRBJ2-5; D may be TRBD2 (7 bases). Per the germline V gene, CDR1 is SGHTA and CDR2 is FQGNSA. This CDR3 is built from 14 residues. Trimming left V 7 bases short and J 4 bases short, with 16 bases between. CDR3 sequence (DNA): TGTGCCAGCACCCTTTGGGGGGGCATAGAGACCCAGTACTTC. This sequence encodes CASTLWGGIETQYF.

This clonotype was recorded many times. The chain carries TRBV9 and TRBJ2-2, with no clear D. This CDR3 has 15 amino acids. CDR1 SGDLS and CDR2 YYNGEE come from the germline V gene. V gave up 3 bases and J gave up 1 base, with 10 bases separating them. CDR3 sequence (DNA): TGTGCCAGCAGCGGAAATGTAGGGAACACCGGGGAGCTGTTTTTT. Translating it yields CASSGNVGNTGELFF. The variable domain in full, with the rest retrieved from reference TRBV9 and TRBJ2-2, is DSGVTQTPKHLITATGQRVTLRCSPRSGDLSVYWYQQSLDQGLQFLIQYYNGEERAKGNILERFSAQQFPDLHSELNLSSLELGDSALYFCASSGNVGNTGELFFGEGSRLTVL.

This clonotype was picked up many times. This chain connects TRBV28 to TRBJ2-5; D is unclear. This CDR3 has 13 residues. Trimming cost V 3 bases and J 2 bases, with 7 bases left between them. The germline gives CDR1 MDHEN, CDR2 SYDVKM. CDR3 coding DNA: TGTGCCAGCAGTTTTCCCGCACAAGAGACCCAGTACTTC. It encodes CASSFPAQETQYF.

In this sample, this clonotype turned up a few times. The chain links TRBV4-1 to TRBJ2-7; 7 bases fit TRBD1. V dropped 2 bases and J dropped 7; count of bases not matched to a gene: 11. The germline CDR1 and CDR2 sequences are MGHRA and YSYEKL. This CDR3 is built from 15 residues. CDR3 in amino acids: CASSQLLGTAREQYF. For the CDR3, the DNA is TGCGCCAGCAGCCAACTCCTGGGGACAGCCAGGGAGCAGTACTTC.